A single sample gave rise to the 18 T cell receptor beta chains below, sequenced in a study of T cells in tuberculosis. Profiled with immunoSEQ multiplex PCR; TCRdb holds only in-frame clones, not every one. The sample has roughly 30,000 clones, approximately 91% seen once. Sample: PBMCs. These receptors came from a donor between 10 and 35 years old with latent tuberculosis or without tuberculosis infection.

The chain combines TRBV7-9 with TRBJ2-5; D uncertain. This CDR3 is 15 amino acids long. With 5 bases removed from V and 2 bases from J, the gap between germline ends came to 15 bases. Per germline, CDR1 SEHNR and CDR2 FQNEAQ (reference sequence). The DNA of the CDR3 is TGTGCCAGCAGCCTCGAACTCCTAATTCAAGAGACCCAGTACTTC. It yields the protein CASSLELLIQETQYF.

The V gene is TRBV15, the J gene TRBJ1-2, with unresolved D. This CDR3 is 11 amino acids long. Trimming removed 8 bases at V and 8 bases at J, with 12 bases between. Per the germline V gene, CDR1 is LNHNV and CDR2 is YYDKDF (reference sequence). Written as DNA, the CDR3 is TGTGCCACCGAGGGAGGTAGCGGCTACACCTTC. Residues: CATEGGSGYTF.

This chain uses TRBV4-2 with TRBJ2-7; no reliable D call. Germline V gene lookup returns CDR1 LGHNA and CDR2 YNFKEQ. The CDR3 spans 11 residues. V lost 1 base to trimming and J lost 4 bases, with 2 bases between them. CDR3 amino acids: CASSQAYEQYF. The CDR3 DNA follows: TGTGCCAGCAGCCAAGCATACGAGCAGTACTTC.

In this sample, this clone turned up once. This sequence joins TRBV28 and TRBJ1-2; D is unresolved. Deletions cut 5 bases from V and 5 bases from J, with 3 bases between. Looked up from germline, CDR1 is MDHEN and CDR2 is SYDVKM. The CDR3 has 10 amino acids. CDR3 sequence reads: CASSRYGYTF. In DNA, the CDR3 is TGTGCCAGCAGTCGGTATGGCTACACCTTC.

The count of this clone is one. The chain links TRBV21-1 to TRBJ1-4; the listed D gene, TRBD1, was not tested against the DNA. TRBV21-1 is noted as a pseudogene. The CDR3 totals 19 residues. CDR3: CASSNGGQGEDATNEKLFF. The CDR3 DNA is TGTGCCAGCAGCAATGGGGGACAGGGTGAAGATGCAACTAATGAAAAACTGTTTTTT.

This rearrangement joins TRBV7-2 to TRBJ1-2; the D gene is possibly TRBD1 (6 bases). The V gene lost 4 bases and the J gene lost 3 bases, with 12 bases spanning the gap. CDR3 length: 14 residues. Per germline, CDR1 SGHTA and CDR2 FQGNSA. The CDR3 region has the DNA TGTGCCAGCAGCTCCTTAGGGGGACACTATGGCTACACCTTC. Its protein product is CASSSLGGHYGYTF.

The chain has TRBV5-6 and TRBJ1-1; D may be TRBD1 (6 bases). The CDR3 has 15 amino acids. Germline V gives CDR1 SGHDT, CDR2 YYEEEE. Trimming took off 5 bases at V and 0 bases at J, with 14 bases between the two ends. The CDR3: CASSPLDRLNTEAFF. DNA for the CDR3: TGTGCCAGCAGTCCATTAGACAGGTTGAACACTGAAGCTTTCTTT. Drawing the rest from reference TRBV5-6 and TRBJ1-1, the complete variable domain is DAGVTQSPTHLIKTRGQQVTLRCSPKSGHDTVSWYQQALGQGPQFIFQYYEEEERQRGNFPDRFSGHQFPNYSSELNVNALLLGDSALYLCASSPLDRLNTEAFFGQGTRLTVV.

V gene TRBV19 combines with J gene TRBJ2-2; tentatively, D is TRBD2 (6 bases). The CDR3 extends over 13 amino acids. The germline gives CDR1 LNHDA, CDR2 SQIVND (reference sequence). V dropped 7 bases and J dropped 4 bases, with 10 bases sitting between them. CDR3 nucleotide sequence: TGTGCCAGTACCGGGGGTCTCACCGGGGAGCTGTTTTTT. It encodes CASTGGLTGELFF.

The count of this clone is one. V is TRBV4-1 and J is TRBJ2-7; 8 bases fit TRBD1. The V gene's germline CDR1 is MGHRA and CDR2 YSYEKL. CDR3 length: 15 amino acids. The J segment lost 1 base and the V segment lost 3 bases, leaving 5 bases of the junction unmatched. The CDR3 here is CASSHGGQVSYEQYF. The CDR3 nucleotides are TGCGCCAGCAGCCACGGGGGACAGGTTTCCTACGAGCAGTACTTC.

CDR3 loop: CASSVDSFQETQYF. As DNA, the CDR3 is TGTGCCAGCAGCGTAGACAGTTTTCAAGAGACCCAGTACTTC. The chain couples TRBV9 to TRBJ2-5, with D uncertain. Trimming cost V 0 bases and J 2 bases, with 8 bases left between them. Germline V gives CDR1 SGDLS, CDR2 YYNGEE. There are 14 residues in the CDR3.

The chain carries TRBV6-5 and TRBJ1-1; TRBD1 aligns across 10 bases. The V and J ends lost 4 bases and 3 bases, in that order; junction bases with no gene match: 8. In germline, CDR1 is MNHEY, CDR2 SVGAGI. CDR3 length equals 16 residues. The CDR3 DNA sequence: TGTGCCAGCAGTTTGTTGACAGGGGGCATGGACACTGAAGCTTTCTTT. Its translation is CASSLLTGGMDTEAFF.

This chain uses TRBV10-1 with TRBJ2-1; TRBD2 might be the D (5 bases). The CDR3 runs 13 residues. The germline V and J ends were trimmed by 11 bases and 3 bases, with 14 bases remaining between them. Per germline, CDR1 WNHNN and CDR2 SYGVQD (reference sequence). CDR3 in amino acids: CASAASLYNEQFF. DNA of the CDR3: TGCGCCTCCGCGGCTAGCCTCTACAATGAGCAGTTCTTC.

The genes are TRBV2 and TRBJ2-7; a weak D match, TRBD2 (5 bases). Trimming cost V 8 bases and J 13 bases, with 21 bases left between them. The CDR3 loop spans 12 amino acids. CDR1 and CDR2 from the germline V gene are SNHLY and FYNNEI. The CDR3 sequence is CASGNTAGYPYF. The CDR3 DNA is TGTGCCAGCGGAAACACGGCGGGCTATCCATACTTC.

J is TRBJ2-3 and V is TRBV5-4; the match to TRBD2 covers 7 bases. V was clipped by 1 base and J by 5 bases; unmatched bases: 7. The CDR3 spans 15 residues. Germline V CDR1 and CDR2: SGHNT, YYREEE (reference sequence). The CDR3 sequence: CASSLPSGRRDTQYF. DNA for the CDR3: TGTGCCAGCAGCTTGCCTAGCGGTCGGCGAGATACGCAGTATTTT.

The CDR3 DNA is TGCGCCAGCAGCGCCTCCGGGACAGGGGGTAACACCGGGGAGCTGTTTTTT. Translating it yields CASSASGTGGNTGELFF. The gene calls are TRBV4-1 and TRBJ2-2; 11 bases fit TRBD1. This CDR3 has 17 amino acids. V lost 5 bases to trimming and J lost 2 bases; unmatched junction nucleotides: 7. The germline V gene has CDR1 MGHRA and CDR2 YSYEKL.

J is TRBJ1-2 and V is TRBV5-1; 7 bases are shared with TRBD1. CDR1 and CDR2 from the germline V gene are SGHRS and YFSETQ. The V gene end was trimmed by 4 bases and the J gene end by 8 bases; junction bases not matched to a gene: 11. The CDR3 runs 14 residues. The CDR3 region is CASSLGTALIGYTF. CDR3 nucleotides: TGCGCCAGCAGCCTCGGGACAGCCCTCATCGGCTACACCTTC.

This chain uses TRBV29-1 with TRBJ2-3; D possibly corresponds to TRBD2 (6 bases). With 7 bases removed from V and 2 bases from J, the gap between germline ends came to 16 bases. There are 14 residues in the CDR3. Germline assignment: CDR1 SQVTM and CDR2 ANQGSEA. CDR3 sequence: CSASGTFDTDTQYF. CDR3 sequence (DNA): TGCAGCGCATCCGGGACTTTTGACACAGATACGCAGTATTTT.

This chain joins TRBV6-5 and TRBJ1-3; 8 bases line up with TRBD1. CDR3 length equals 16 residues. Germline V gives CDR1 MNHEY, CDR2 SVGAGI. J was trimmed by 3 bases and V by 2 bases; bases with no gene match: 6. CDR3 DNA sequence: TGTGCCAGCAGTTACGAATTCGGACAGGGTGGAAACACCATATATTTT. It is translated as CASSYEFGQGGNTIYF.